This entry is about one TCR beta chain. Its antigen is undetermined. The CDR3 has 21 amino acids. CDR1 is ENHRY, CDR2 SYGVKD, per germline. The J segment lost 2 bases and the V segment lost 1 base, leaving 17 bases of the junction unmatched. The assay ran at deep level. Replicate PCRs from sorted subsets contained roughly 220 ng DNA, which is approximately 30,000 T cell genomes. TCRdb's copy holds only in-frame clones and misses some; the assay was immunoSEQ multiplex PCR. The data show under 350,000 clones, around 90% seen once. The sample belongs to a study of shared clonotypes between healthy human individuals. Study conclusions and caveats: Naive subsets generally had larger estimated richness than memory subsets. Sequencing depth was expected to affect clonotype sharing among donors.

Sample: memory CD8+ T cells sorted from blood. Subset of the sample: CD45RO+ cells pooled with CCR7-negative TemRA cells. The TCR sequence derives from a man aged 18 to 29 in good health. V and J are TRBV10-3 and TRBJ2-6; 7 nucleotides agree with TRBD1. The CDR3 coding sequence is TGTGCCATCAGTGAGTTCACCTCCTCGTACAGGGGAAAAGCTGGGGCCAACGTCCTGACTTTC. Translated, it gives CAISEFTSSYRGKAGANVLTF.